These T cell receptor beta chains were read from a single sample in a study of technical replicates of blood from several donors. Sequenced by immunoSEQ multiplex PCR; TCRdb stores in-frame clones only, minus some. The sample carries more than 80,000 clones, approximately 94% recorded once. The material sequenced was T cells isolated from PBMCs. These receptors all stem from a human donor in good health. The CDR3 runs from the conserved cysteine through the conserved F or W.

v_gene	j_gene	CDR3aa
TRBV6-5	TRBJ2-7	CASSYSRTGGEQYF
TRBV19	TRBJ1-1	CASSLKAGPAGEAFF
TRBV19	TRBJ1-5	CASSMVGGGNQPQHF
TRBV7-9	TRBJ2-3	CASSLGAGADTQYF
TRBV5-1	TRBJ1-1	CASSSRVGMNTEAFF
TRBV7-8	TRBJ2-3	CASSPNEREADTQYF
TRBV2	TRBJ1-1	CASITGHANTEAFF
TRBV7-8	TRBJ1-2	CASSLDAGNYGYTF
TRBV29-1	TRBJ1-1	CSVGLRMNTEAFF
TRBV12-5	TRBJ2-1	CASGLMAGQGQFF
TRBV5-1	NA	CASSQRGEVYEQYF
TRBV7-8	TRBJ1-2	CASSLATAAKGYTF
TRBV27	TRBJ1-4	CASSWGGGDEKLFF
TRBV29-1	TRBJ1-4	CSVEGITGNEETNEKLFF
TRBV18	TRBJ1-1	CASSPEGYVGTEAFF
TRBV10-3	TRBJ2-5	CATQSYPGTGGETQYF
TRBV5-4	TRBJ2-1	CASSLPGLAERYNEQFF
TRBV30	TRBJ1-2	CAWSVIGEGYGYTF
TRBV5-8	TRBJ2-1	CASSPKSEFF
TRBV21-1	TRBJ2-1	CASSKSTGGVLVYNEQFF
TRBV27	TRBJ2-1	CASSQPGGLNAQFF
TRBV10-2	TRBJ2-1	CASSPGLAGVNEQFF
TRBV13	TRBJ2-2	CASSFLAHNTGELFF
TRBV28	TRBJ1-2	CASRERGTGPYGYTF
TRBV9	TRBJ2-7	CASSAARSYEQYF
TRBV10-3	TRBJ2-3	CAISSGGTSTDTQYF
TRBV7-9	TRBJ2-2	CASSPRVSSNTGELFF
TRBV6-1	TRBJ2-7	CASRKGFISYEQYF
TRBV7-9	TRBJ1-1	CASSSEAFF
TRBV7-8	TRBJ2-2	CASSQREGLPGELFF